A selection of T cell receptor beta chains follows, all from one sample in a study of control samples from healthy donors and cancer patients. Clones were read by immunoSEQ multiplex PCR, and TCRdb kept only the in-frame ones, dropping some. The sample consists of about 98,000 clones, roughly 78% of them appearing once. Sequenced input: blood. These receptors originate from a man aged 60 to 75 in good health. Both conserved end residues are part of each CDR3. A D gene is named only where the DNA matches it firmly. Only part of the rows carry a size: once, few, many, or a class if the clone is expanded.

d_gene	abundance	j_gene	v_gene	len	CDR3aa	CDR3nt
TRBD2	once	TRBJ2-3	TRBV6-6	13	CASRGLAADTQYF	TGTGCCAGCAGAGGACTAGCAGCAGATACGCAGTATTTT
TRBD2	NA	TRBJ2-1	TRBV15	17	CATSRDLTSGTHNEQFF	TGTGCCACCAGCAGAGATCTAACTAGCGGGACACACAATGAGCAGTTCTTC
TRBD2	NA	TRBJ2-7	TRBV12-3/TRBV12-4	13	CASSPRLADEQYF	TGTGCCAGCAGTCCCCGACTAGCAGACGAGCAGTACTTC
NA	NA	TRBJ1-5	TRBV6-2/TRBV6-3	15	CASSYQGSLNQPQHF	TGTGCCAGCAGTTACCAGGGGTCGTTGAATCAGCCCCAGCATTTT
TRBD2	NA	TRBJ2-5	TRBV28	19	CASSLSRLAGGQNQETQYF	TGTGCCAGCAGTTTATCCCGACTAGCGGGAGGGCAAAATCAAGAGACCCAGTACTTC
TRBD1	NA	TRBJ1-1	TRBV2	14	CANQWDRGSTEAFF	TGTGCCAACCAATGGGACAGGGGGAGCACTGAAGCTTTCTTT
NA	NA	TRBJ1-5	TRBV19	13	CASSTRVGQPQHF	TGTGCCAGTAGTACCAGGGTCGGTCAGCCCCAGCATTTT
NA	NA	TRBJ2-4	TRBV4-1	18	CASSQVPRGPPTKNIQYF	TGCGCCAGCAGCCAAGTCCCCCGGGGTCCCCCTACCAAAAACATTCAGTACTTC
TRBD1	NA	TRBJ2-5	TRBV28	16	CASRDGVGGGEETQYF	TGTGCCAGCAGGGATGGGGTAGGGGGCGGAGAAGAGACCCAGTACTTC
NA	few	TRBJ2-2	TRBV6-2/TRBV6-3	13	CASSYRDTGELFF	TGTGCCAGCAGTTACCGAGACACCGGGGAGCTGTTTTTT
NA	few	TRBJ2-6	TRBV29-1	12	CSVQAGANVLTF	TGCAGCGTTCAGGCTGGGGCCAACGTCCTGACTTTC
NA	NA	TRBJ2-5	TRBV5-1	14	CASSFIGRRETQYF	TGCGCCAGCAGCTTTATCGGCAGGAGGGAGACCCAGTACTTC
NA	once	TRBJ1-5	TRBV10-3	15	CAISESGPNNQPQHF	TGTGCCATCAGTGAGTCTGGGCCGAACAATCAGCCCCAGCATTTT
NA	NA	TRBJ2-7	TRBV30	13	CAWTIGNSYEQYF	TGTGCCTGGACAATAGGGAACTCCTACGAGCAGTACTTC
NA	once	TRBJ2-7	TRBV28	13	CASIRGHTYEQYF	TGTGCCAGCATCAGAGGGCACACATACGAGCAGTACTTC
TRBD1	NA	TRBJ1-6	TRBV12-5	15	CASGPMGQGNSPLHF	TGTGCTAGTGGTCCCATGGGACAGGGAAATTCACCCCTCCACTTT
NA	few	TRBJ2-3	TRBV20-1	14	CSASAGEGADTQYF	TGCAGTGCTAGTGCCGGAGAAGGGGCAGATACGCAGTATTTT